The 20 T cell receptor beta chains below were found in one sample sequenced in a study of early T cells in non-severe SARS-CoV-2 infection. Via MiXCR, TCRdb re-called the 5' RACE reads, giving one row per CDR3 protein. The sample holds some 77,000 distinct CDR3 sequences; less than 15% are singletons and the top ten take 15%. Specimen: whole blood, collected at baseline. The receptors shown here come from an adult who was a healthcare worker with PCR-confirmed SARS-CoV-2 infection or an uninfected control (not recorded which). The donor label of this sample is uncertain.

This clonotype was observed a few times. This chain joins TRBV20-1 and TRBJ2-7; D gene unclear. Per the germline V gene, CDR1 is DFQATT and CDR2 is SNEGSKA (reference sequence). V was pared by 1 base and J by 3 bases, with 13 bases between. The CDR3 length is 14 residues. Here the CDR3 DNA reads TGCAGTGCTAGAGGGCATTGGTCCGTCTACGAGCAGTACTTC. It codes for CSARGHWSVYEQYF.

CDR3 protein: CSVFGMSGETQYF. The CDR3 DNA sequence: TGCAGCGTATTTGGGATGAGTGGGGAGACCCAGTACTTC. The gene calls are TRBV29-1 and TRBJ2-5; D gene unclear. This CDR3 has 13 amino acids. Germline CDR1 reads SQVTM; CDR2 reads ANQGSEA. V gave up 6 bases and J gave up 5 bases, with 16 bases separating them.

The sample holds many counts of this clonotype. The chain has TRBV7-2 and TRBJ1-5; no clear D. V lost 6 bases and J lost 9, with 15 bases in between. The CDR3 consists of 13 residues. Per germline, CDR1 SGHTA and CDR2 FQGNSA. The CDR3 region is CASSSDGPGPQHF. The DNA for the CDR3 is TGTGCCAGCAGTTCCGACGGGCCCGGGCCCCAGCATTTT. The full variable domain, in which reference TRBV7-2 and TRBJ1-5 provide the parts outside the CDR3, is GAGVSQSPSNKVTEKGKDVELRCDPISGHTALYWYRQSLGQGLEFLIYFQGNSAPDKSGLPSDRFSAERTGGSVSTLTIQRTQQEDSAVYLCASSSDGPGPQHFGDGTRLSIL.

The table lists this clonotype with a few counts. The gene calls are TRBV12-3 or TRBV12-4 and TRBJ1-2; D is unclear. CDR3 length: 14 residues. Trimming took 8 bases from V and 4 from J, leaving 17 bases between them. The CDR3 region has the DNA TGTGCCAGCGGACGTTCATCCCGACTCTATGGCTACACCTTC. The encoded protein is CASGRSSRLYGYTF.

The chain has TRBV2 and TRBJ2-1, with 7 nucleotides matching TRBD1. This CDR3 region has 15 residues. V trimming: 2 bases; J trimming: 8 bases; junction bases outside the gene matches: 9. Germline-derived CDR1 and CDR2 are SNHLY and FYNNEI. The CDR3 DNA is TGTGCCAGCAGTGAACTACGGCCCGACAGGGATGAGCAGTTCTTC. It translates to CASSELRPDRDEQFF.

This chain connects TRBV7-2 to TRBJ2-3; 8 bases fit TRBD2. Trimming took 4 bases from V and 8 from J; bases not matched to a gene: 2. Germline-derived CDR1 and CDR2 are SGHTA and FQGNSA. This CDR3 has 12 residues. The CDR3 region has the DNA TGTGCCAGCAGCTCCCTAGCGGGTACGCAGTATTTT. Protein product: CASSSLAGTQYF.

This CDR3 reads CASSPGRGDTQYF. For the CDR3, the DNA is TGTGCCAGCAGCCCAGGACGGGGCGATACGCAGTATTTT. The rearrangement uses TRBV11-1 and TRBJ2-3; TRBD1 or TRBD2 may be the D gene (5 bases each). Between the trimmed V and J ends, which lost 5 bases and 6 bases, there was a span of 12 bases. The CDR3 contains 13 residues. In germline, CDR1 is SGHAT, CDR2 FQDESV (reference sequence). The full variable domain, with the rest looked up from reference TRBV11-1 and TRBJ2-3, is EAEVAQSPRYKITEKSQAVAFWCDPISGHATLYWYRQILGQGPELLVQFQDESVVDDSQLPKDRFSAERLKGVDSTLKIQPAELGDSAMYLCASSPGRGDTQYFGPGTRLTVL.

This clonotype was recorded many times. CDR3: CASGQWAGETQYF. In nucleotides, the CDR3 is TGTGCCAGCGGACAGTGGGCAGGGGAGACCCAGTACTTC. This chain links TRBV11-2 with TRBJ2-5; a weak D match, TRBD1 (6 bases). The CDR3 length is 13 residues. Per the germline V gene, CDR1 is SGHAT and CDR2 is FQNNGV. V shed 8 bases and J shed 5 bases, with 15 bases lying between them.

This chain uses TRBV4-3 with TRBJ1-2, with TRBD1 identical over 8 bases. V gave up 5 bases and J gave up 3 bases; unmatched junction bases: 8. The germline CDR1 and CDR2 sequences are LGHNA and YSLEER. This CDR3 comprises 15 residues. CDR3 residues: CASSYATGAYYGYTF. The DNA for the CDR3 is TGCGCCAGCAGCTACGCGACAGGGGCATACTATGGCTACACCTTC.

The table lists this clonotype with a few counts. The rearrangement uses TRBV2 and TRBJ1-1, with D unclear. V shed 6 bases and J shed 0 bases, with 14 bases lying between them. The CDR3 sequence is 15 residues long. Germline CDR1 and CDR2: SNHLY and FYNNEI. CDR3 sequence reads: CASSDDTVMNTEAFF. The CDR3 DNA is TGTGCCAGCAGCGACGACACAGTCATGAACACTGAAGCTTTCTTT.

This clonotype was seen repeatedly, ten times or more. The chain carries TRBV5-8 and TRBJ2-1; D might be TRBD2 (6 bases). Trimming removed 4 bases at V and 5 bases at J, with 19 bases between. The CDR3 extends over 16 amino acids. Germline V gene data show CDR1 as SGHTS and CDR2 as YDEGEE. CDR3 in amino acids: CASSPKKSSGHNEQFF. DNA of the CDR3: TGTGCCAGCAGCCCAAAAAAATCAAGCGGGCACAATGAGCAGTTCTTC.

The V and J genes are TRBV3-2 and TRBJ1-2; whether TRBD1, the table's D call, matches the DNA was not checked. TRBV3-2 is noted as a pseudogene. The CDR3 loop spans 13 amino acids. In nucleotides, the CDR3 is TGTGCCAGCAGCCCACAGGGAACTCTCGGCTACACCTTC. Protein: CASSPQGTLGYTF.

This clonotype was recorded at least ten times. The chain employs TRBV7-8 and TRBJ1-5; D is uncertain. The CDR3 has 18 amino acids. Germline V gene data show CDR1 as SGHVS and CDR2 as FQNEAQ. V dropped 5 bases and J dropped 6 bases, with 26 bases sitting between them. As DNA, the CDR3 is TGTGCCAGCAGCCCCGGTCTTAGCGGCACTGGGTCAATTCAGCCCCAGCATTTT. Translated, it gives CASSPGLSGTGSIQPQHF.

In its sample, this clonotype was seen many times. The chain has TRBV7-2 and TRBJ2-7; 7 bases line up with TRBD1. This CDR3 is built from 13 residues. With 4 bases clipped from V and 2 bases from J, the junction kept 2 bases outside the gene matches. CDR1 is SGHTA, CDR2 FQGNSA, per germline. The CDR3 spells CASSSGQTYEQYF. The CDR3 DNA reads TGTGCCAGCAGCTCGGGACAGACCTACGAGCAGTACTTC.

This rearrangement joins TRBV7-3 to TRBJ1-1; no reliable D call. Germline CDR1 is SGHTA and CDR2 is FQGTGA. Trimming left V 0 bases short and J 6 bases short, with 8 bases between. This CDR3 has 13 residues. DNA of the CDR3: TGTGCCAGCAGCTTAACGAGGGAGGCTGAAGCTTTCTTT. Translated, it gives CASSLTREAEAFF.

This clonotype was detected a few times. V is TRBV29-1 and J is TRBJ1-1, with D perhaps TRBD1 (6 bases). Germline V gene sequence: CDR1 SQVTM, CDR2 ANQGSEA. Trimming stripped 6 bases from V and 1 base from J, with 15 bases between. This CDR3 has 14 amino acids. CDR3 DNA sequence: TGCAGCGTGTGGGGGGGCGTAGAGAACACTGAAGCTTTCTTT. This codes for CSVWGGVENTEAFF.

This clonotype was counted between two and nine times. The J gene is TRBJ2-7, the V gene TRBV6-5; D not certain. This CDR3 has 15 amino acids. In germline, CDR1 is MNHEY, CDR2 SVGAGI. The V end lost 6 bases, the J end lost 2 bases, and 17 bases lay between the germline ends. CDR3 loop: CASRSPGRTTYEQYF. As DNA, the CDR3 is TGTGCCAGCAGATCACCGGGCCGGACGACCTACGAGCAGTACTTC.

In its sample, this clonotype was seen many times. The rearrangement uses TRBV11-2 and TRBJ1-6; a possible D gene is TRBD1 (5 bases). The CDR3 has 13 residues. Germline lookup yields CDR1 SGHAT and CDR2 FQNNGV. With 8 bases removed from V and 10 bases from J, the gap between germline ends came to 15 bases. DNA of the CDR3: TGTGCCAGCGGTTCGGGGGGGACCTCACCCCTCCACTTT. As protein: CASGSGGTSPLHF.

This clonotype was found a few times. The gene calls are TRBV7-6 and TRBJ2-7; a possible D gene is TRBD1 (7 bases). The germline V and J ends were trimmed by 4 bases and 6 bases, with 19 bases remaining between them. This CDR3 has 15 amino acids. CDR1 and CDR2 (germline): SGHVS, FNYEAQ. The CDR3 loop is CASSSLPQGGLEQYF. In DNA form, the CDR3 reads TGTGCCAGCAGCTCCCTCCCCCAGGGGGGCCTCGAGCAGTACTTC.

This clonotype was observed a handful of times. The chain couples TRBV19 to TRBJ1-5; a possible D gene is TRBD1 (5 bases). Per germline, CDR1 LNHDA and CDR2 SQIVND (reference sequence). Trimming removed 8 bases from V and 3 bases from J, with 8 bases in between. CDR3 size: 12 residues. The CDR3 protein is CASGDFNQPQHF. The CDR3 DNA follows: TGTGCCAGTGGGGACTTCAATCAGCCCCAGCATTTT. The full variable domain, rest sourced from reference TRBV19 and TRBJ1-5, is DGGITQSPKYLFRKEGQNVTLSCEQNLNHDAMYWYRQDPGQGLRLIYYSQIVNDFQKGDIAEGYSVSREKKESFPLTVTSAQKNPTAFYLCASGDFNQPQHFGDGTRLSIL.